A single T cell receptor beta chain is shown here with its context. In germline, CDR1 is SEHNR, CDR2 FQNEAQ (reference sequence). This CDR3 comprises 15 residues. V shed 0 bases and J 6 bases; nucleotides not matched to a gene: 5. The data are from a study of T cells in tuberculosis. Study-wide background: CD1B tetramers identified T cells specific for mycobacterial lipid GMM.

Thawed, overnight-rested PBMC were stained with GMM-loaded CD1B tetramer, viability dye and anti-CD3, then sorted. The lipid loaded on the CD1B tetramers was C32 glucose monomycolate from Rhodococcus equi. From each donor, about 100,000 tetramer-negative cells were sorted. No alpha-beta pairing information exists for these sequences. TCRdb keeps only in-frame clones here, not all; method: immunoSEQ multiplex PCR. This table holds 85,000 to 90,000 clones, roughly 90% found once. The sample consisted of CD1b-GMM tetramer-negative cells sorted from PBMCs. This TCR came from an adult woman with latent tuberculosis. The gene calls are TRBV7-9 and TRBJ2-3; TRBD1 matches 8 bases. Here the CDR3 DNA reads TGTGCCAGCAGCTTAGCGCAGGGGGCAGGGGATACGCAGTATTTT. Translation gives CASSLAQGAGDTQYF.